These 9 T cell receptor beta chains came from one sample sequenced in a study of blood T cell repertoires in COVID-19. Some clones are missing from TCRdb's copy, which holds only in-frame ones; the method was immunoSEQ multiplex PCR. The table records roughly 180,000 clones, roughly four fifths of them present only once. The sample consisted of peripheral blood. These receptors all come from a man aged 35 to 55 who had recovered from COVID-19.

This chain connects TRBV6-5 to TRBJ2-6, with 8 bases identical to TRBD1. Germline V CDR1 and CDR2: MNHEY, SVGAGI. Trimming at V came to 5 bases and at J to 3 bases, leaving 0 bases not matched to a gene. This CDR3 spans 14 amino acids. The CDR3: CASSTGGGANVLTF. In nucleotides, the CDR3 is TGTGCCAGCAGTACAGGGGGTGGGGCCAACGTCCTGACTTTC.

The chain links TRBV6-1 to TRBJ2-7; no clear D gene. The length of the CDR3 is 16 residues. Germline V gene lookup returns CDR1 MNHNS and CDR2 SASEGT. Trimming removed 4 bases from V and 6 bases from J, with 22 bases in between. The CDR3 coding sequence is TGTGCCAGCAGTGTGGCAATATTCCGAGGAGTGGTCGAGCAGTACTTC. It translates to CASSVAIFRGVVEQYF.

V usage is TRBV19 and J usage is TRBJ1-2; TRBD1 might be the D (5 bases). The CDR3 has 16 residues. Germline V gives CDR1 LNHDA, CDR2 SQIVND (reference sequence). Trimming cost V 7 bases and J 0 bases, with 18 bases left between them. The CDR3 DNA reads TGTGCCAGTATCCCTGGGGCCGGCTTACCTAACTATGGCTACACCTTC. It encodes CASIPGAGLPNYGYTF.

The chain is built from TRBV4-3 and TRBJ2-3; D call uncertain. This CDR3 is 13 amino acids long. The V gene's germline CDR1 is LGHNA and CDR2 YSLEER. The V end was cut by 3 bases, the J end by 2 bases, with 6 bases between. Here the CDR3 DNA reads TGCGCCAGCAGCCAGGGCATCACAGATACGCAGTATTTT. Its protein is CASSQGITDTQYF.

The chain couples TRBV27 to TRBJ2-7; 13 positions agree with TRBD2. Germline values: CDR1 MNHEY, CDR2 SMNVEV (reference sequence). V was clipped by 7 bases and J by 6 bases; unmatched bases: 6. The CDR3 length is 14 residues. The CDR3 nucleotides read TGTGCCAGCAAACCGACTAGCGGGAGGATCGAGCAGTACTTC. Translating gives CASKPTSGRIEQYF.

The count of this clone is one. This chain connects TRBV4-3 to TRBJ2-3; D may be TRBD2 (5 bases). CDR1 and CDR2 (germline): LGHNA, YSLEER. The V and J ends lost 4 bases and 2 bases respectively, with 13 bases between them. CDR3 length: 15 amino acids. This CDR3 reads CASSPRRSYTDTQYF. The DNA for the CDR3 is TGCGCCAGCAGCCCCCGGAGGAGTTACACAGATACGCAGTATTTT.

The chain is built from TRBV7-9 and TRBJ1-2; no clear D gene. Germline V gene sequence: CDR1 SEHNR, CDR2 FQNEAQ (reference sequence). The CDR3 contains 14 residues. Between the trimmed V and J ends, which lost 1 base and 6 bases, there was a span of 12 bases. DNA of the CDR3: TGTGCCAGCAGCTTAGGTCGCACAGCTAATGGCTACACCTTC. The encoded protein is CASSLGRTANGYTF.

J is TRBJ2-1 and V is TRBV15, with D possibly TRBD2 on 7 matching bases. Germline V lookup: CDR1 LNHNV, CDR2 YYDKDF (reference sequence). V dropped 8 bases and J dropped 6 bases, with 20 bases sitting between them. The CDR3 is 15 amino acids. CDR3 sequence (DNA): TGTGCCACCGCTGAATTCGGGGGGCCGGGCAATGAGCAGTTCTTC. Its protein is CATAEFGGPGNEQFF.

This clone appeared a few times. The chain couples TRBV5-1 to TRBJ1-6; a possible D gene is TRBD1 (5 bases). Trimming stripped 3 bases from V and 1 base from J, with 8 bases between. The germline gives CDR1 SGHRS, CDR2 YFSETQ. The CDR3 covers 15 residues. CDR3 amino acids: CASSYSGSYNSPLHF. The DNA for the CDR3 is TGCGCCAGCAGCTACTCAGGGTCCTATAATTCACCCCTCCACTTT.